This paragraph reports one T cell receptor (beta chain). If patients had autoimmune disease history or systemic immunosuppression, they were excluded. Repertoires were generated with immunoSEQ multiplex PCR, while TCRdb's copy carries only in-frame clones and drops some. The sample contains 70,000 to 100,000 clones, under 90% of which appear only once. The CDR3 is 15 amino acids. Germline V gene sequence: CDR1 MNHEY, CDR2 SVGAGI. Germline trimming cut 5 bases from V and 2 bases from J; bases unmatched to any gene: 7. The record originates from a study of OX40 agonist ivuxolimab in advanced cancers. Whole-study context: Ivuxolimab, an antibody acting as an agonist of OX40 (CD134), was used to treat patients.

Here the sequenced sample was CD4+ or CD8+ T cells sorted from blood, taken in a trial of the OX40 agonist ivuxolimab. The chain is built from TRBV6-5 and TRBJ1-1, with 8 bases lining up with TRBD1. The receptor comes from an adult with an advanced solid tumor such as melanoma, head and neck, liver or kidney cancer. The CDR3 sequence is CASSRSGQGNTEAFF. The CDR3 bases are TGTGCCAGCAGTCGATCTGGACAGGGTAACACTGAAGCTTTCTTT.